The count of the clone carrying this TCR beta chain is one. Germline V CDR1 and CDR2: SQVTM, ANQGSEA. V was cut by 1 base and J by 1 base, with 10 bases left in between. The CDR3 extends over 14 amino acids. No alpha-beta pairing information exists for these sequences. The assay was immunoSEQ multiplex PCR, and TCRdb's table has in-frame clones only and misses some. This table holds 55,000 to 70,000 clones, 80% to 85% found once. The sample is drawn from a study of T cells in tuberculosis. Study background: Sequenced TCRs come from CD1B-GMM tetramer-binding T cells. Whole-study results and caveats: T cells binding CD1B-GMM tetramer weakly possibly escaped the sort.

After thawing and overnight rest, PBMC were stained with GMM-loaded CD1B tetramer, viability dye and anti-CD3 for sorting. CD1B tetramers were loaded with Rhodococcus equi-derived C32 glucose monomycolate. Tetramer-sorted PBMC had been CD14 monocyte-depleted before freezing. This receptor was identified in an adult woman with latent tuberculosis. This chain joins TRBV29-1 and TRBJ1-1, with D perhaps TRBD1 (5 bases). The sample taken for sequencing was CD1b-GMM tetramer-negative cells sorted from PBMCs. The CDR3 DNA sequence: TGCAGCGTTGAAGGTCACAGGAGGAACACTGAAGCTTTCTTT. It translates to CSVEGHRRNTEAFF.